The 7 T cell receptor beta chains below come from one sample, sequenced in a study of neurological immune-mediated disorders. TCRdb ran MiXCR on the 5' RACE reads and lists one entry per CDR3 protein. Here the sample spans nearly 45,000 distinct CDR3 sequences, roughly 21% being singletons. The time point is: technical triplicate 3. Sequencing was done on a sample of PBMCs. The receptors here all came from a man in his fifties or sixties with HTLV-1-associated myelopathy (HAM/TSP).

This clonotype was found many times. V usage is TRBV12-3 or TRBV12-4 and J usage is TRBJ2-4; D is undetermined. The length of the CDR3 is 14 residues. Trimming removed 4 bases from V and 3 bases from J, with 10 bases in between. The CDR3 nucleotides read TGTGCCAGCAGTTCCTGGTTTGACAAAAACATTCAGTACTTC. It specifies CASSSWFDKNIQYF.

At least ten counts were recorded for this clonotype. V usage is TRBV18 and J usage is TRBJ2-6; no clear D. The CDR3 is 16 residues long. The V gene lost 0 bases and the J gene lost 7 bases, with 13 bases spanning the gap. CDR1 KGHSH and CDR2 LQKENI come from the germline V gene. DNA for the CDR3: TGTGCCAGCTCACCACCTGACATATTTGAAGCCAACGTCCTGACTTTC. It is translated as CASSPPDIFEANVLTF.

This clonotype came up many times. V and J are TRBV9 and TRBJ2-7; D is perhaps TRBD1 (6 bases). Germline CDR1 reads SGDLS; CDR2 reads YYNGEE. V lost 4 bases and J lost 2, with 16 bases in between. The CDR3 is 15 amino acids. The CDR3 coding sequence is TGTGCCAGCAGCCCCCAGCCGACAGGAACCTACGAGCAGTACTTC. Protein sequence: CASSPQPTGTYEQYF.

The table lists this clonotype with many counts. The chain joins TRBV6-6 to TRBJ2-2; the match to TRBD1 covers 7 bases. CDR1 MNHNY and CDR2 SVGAGI come from the germline V gene (reference sequence). V shed 2 bases, J shed 10 bases, and the junction held 4 bases outside the gene matches. CDR3 length equals 13 residues. Written as DNA, the CDR3 is TGTGCCAGCAGTTACCGACAGGGCCAGGAGCTGTTTTTT. Translating gives CASSYRQGQELFF.

This chain joins TRBV28 and TRBJ1-2; D gene ambiguous. The germline CDR1 and CDR2 sequences are MDHEN and SYDVKM. V shed 8 bases and J shed 0 bases, with 13 bases lying between them. This CDR3 has 14 amino acids. The CDR3 loop is CASLSGLTNYGYTF. The CDR3 region has the DNA TGTGCCAGCTTATCAGGACTGACTAACTATGGCTACACCTTC.

This clonotype was detected many times. This chain connects TRBV5-1 to TRBJ2-1; 12 nucleotides line up with TRBD2. Germline values: CDR1 SGHRS, CDR2 YFSETQ. The V gene end was trimmed by 3 bases and the J gene end by 7 bases; junction bases not matched to a gene: 17. The CDR3 is 19 residues long. The CDR3 DNA follows: TGCGCCAGCAGCTCGACCACTAGCGGGAGGCCCTTTTTGAGAAATGAGCAGTTCTTC. The encoded protein is CASSSTTSGRPFLRNEQFF. The full variable domain, with the rest looked up from reference TRBV5-1 and TRBJ2-1, is KAGVTQTPRYLIKTRGQQVTLSCSPISGHRSVSWYQQTPGQGLQFLFEYFSETQRNKGNFPGRFSGRQFSNSRSEMNVSTLELGDSALYLCASSSTTSGRPFLRNEQFFGPGTRLTVL.

A word on this clonotype: A much larger clone sits a single nucleotide away, making a read error possible. The rearrangement uses TRBV5-1 and TRBJ1-4; no clear D. Germline lookup yields CDR1 SGHRS and CDR2 YFSETQ. This CDR3 comprises 13 residues. CDR3 coding DNA: TGCGCCAGCAGCGGGCAGTCTAATCAAAAACTGTTTTTT. This gives the protein CASSGQSNQKLFF.